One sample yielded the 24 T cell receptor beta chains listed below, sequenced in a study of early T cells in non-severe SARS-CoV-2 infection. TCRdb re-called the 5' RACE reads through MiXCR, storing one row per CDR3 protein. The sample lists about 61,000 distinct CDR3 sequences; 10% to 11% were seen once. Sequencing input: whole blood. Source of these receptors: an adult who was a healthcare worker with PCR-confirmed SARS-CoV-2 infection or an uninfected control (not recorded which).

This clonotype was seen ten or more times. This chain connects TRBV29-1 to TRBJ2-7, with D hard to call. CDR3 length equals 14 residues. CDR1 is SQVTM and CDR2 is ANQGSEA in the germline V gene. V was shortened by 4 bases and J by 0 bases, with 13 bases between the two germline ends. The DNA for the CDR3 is TGCAGCGTTGCGTGGTCTAGGAGCTCCTACGAGCAGTACTTC. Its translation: CSVAWSRSSYEQYF.

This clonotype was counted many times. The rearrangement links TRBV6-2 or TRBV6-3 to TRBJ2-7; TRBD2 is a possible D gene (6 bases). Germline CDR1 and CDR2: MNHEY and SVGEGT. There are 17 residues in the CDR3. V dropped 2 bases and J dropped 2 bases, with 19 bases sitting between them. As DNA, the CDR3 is TGTGCCAGCAGTTACACGTTAGGAGGGGATCCCACCTACGAGCAGTACTTC. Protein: CASSYTLGGDPTYEQYF.

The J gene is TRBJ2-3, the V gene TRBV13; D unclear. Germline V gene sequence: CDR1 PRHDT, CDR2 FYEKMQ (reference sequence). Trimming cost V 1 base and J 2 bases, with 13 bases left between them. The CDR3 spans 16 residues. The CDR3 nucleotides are TGTGCCAGCAGCTTAGTTTTTGGTGGCCTCACAGATACGCAGTATTTT. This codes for CASSLVFGGLTDTQYF.

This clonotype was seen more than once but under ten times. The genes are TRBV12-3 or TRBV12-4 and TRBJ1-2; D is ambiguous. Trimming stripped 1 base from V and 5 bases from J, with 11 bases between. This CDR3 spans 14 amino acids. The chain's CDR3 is CASSLEAGLYGYTF. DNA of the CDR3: TGTGCCAGCAGTTTAGAGGCTGGGTTGTATGGCTACACCTTC.

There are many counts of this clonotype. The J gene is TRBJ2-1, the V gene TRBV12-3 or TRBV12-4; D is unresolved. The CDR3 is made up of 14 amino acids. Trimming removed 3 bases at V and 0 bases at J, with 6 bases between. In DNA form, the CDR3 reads TGTGCCAGCAGTTTTCGTGTCTCCTACAATGAGCAGTTCTTC. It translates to CASSFRVSYNEQFF.

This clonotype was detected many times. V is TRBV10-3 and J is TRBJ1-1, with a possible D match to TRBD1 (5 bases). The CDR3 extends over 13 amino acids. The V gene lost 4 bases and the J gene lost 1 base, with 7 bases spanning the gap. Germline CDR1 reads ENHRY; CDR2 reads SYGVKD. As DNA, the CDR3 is TGTGCCATCAGTGGAACAGGGAACACTGAAGCTTTCTTT. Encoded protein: CAISGTGNTEAFF.

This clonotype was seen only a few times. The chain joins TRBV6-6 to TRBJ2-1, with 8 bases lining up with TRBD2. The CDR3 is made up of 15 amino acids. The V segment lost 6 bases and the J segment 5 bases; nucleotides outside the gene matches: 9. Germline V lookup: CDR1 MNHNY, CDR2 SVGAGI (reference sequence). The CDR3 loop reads CASRATNSGDNEQFF. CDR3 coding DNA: TGTGCCAGCAGGGCGACGAATAGCGGGGACAATGAGCAGTTCTTC.

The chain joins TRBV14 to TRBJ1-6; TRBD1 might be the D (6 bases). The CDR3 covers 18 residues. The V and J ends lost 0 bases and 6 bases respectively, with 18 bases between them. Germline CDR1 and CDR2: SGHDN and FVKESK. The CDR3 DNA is TGTGCCAGCAGCCAAGACGTCGCTCGGGGGGCGCGTAATTCACCCCTCCACTTT. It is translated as CASSQDVARGARNSPLHF.

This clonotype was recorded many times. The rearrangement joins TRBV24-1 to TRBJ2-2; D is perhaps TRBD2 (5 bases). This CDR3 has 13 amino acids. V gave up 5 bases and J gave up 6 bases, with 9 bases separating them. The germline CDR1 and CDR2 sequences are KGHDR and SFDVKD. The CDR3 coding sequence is TGTGCCACCAGTGGTCGGGGATCCGGGGAGCTGTTTTTT. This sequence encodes CATSGRGSGELFF.

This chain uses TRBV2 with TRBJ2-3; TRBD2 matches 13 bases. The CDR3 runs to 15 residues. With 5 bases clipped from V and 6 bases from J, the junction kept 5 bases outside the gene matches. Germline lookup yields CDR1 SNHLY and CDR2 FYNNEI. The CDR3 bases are TGTGCCAGCAGTCGGGGACTAGCGGGACTCGATACGCAGTATTTT. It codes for CASSRGLAGLDTQYF.

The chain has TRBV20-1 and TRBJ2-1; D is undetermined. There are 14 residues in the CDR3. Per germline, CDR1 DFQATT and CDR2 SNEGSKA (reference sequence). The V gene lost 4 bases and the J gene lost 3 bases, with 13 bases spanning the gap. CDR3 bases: TGCAGTGCTACGGCCACTCTCTTCTACAATGAGCAGTTCTTC. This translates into CSATATLFYNEQFF.

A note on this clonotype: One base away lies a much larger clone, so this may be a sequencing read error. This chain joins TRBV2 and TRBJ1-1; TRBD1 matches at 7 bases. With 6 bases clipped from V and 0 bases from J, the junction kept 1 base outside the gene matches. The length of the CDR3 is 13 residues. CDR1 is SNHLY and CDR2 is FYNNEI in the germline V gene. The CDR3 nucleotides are TGTGCCAGCAGCGGACAGGTGAACACTGAAGCTTTCTTT. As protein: CASSGQVNTEAFF.

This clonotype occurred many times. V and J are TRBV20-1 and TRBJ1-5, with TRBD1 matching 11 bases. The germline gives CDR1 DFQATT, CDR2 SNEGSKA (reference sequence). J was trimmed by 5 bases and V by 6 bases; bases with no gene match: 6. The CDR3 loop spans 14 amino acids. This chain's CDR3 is CSATGQGAHQPQHF. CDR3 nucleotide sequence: TGCAGTGCCACAGGACAGGGGGCCCATCAGCCCCAGCATTTT.

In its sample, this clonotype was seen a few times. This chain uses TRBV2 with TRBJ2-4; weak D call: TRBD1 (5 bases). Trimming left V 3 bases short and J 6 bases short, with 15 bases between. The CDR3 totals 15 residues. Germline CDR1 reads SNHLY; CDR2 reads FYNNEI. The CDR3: CASSDSGAWRNIQYF. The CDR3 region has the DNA TGTGCCAGCAGTGATTCTGGGGCCTGGAGAAACATTCAGTACTTC.

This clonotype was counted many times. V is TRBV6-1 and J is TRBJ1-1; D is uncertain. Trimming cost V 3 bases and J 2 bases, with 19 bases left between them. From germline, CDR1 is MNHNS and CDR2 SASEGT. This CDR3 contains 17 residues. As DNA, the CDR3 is TGTGCCAGCAGTGATGGAGTTCTGGTTACCGGTAACACTGAAGCTTTCTTT. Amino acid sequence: CASSDGVLVTGNTEAFF.

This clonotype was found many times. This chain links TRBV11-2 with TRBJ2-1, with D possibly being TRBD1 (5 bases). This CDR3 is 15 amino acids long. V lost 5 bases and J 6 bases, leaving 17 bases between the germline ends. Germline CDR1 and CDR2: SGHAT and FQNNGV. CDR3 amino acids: CASSRPTGPTNEQFF. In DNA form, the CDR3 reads TGTGCCAGCAGCCGACCCACAGGCCCAACCAATGAGCAGTTCTTC.

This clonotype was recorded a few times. This chain's CDR3 is CASSNRQSSFDEQYF. Written as DNA, the CDR3 is TGCGCCAGCAGCAACCGACAGAGTTCTTTCGACGAGCAGTACTTC. The chain is built from TRBV5-1 and TRBJ2-7, with a possible D match to TRBD1 (5 bases). This CDR3 comprises 15 residues. The germline V and J ends were trimmed by 4 bases and 5 bases, with 19 bases remaining between them. From germline, CDR1 is SGHRS and CDR2 YFSETQ.

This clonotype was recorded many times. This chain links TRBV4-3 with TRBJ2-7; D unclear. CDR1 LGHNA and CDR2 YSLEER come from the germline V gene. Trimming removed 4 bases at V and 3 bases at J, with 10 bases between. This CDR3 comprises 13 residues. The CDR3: CASSPGSFYEQYF. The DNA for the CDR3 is TGCGCCAGCAGCCCAGGTTCCTTCTACGAGCAGTACTTC.

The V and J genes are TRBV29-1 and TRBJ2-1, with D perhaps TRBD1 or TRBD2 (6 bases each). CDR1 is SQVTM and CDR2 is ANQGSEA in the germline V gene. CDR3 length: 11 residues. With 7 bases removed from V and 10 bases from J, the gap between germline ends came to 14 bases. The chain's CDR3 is CSGRRGHEQFF. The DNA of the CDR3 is TGCAGCGGGAGACGGGGGCACGAGCAGTTCTTC.

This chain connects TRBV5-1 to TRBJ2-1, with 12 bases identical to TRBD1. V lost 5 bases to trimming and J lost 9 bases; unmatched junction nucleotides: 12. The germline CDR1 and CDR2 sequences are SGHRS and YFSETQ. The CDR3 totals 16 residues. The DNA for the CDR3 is TGCGCCAGCAGGACAACCCCGGGACAGGGGGCCGGTGAGCAGTTCTTC. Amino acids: CASRTTPGQGAGEQFF. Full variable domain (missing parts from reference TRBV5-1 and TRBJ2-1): KAGVTQTPRYLIKTRGQQVTLSCSPISGHRSVSWYQQTPGQGLQFLFEYFSETQRNKGNFPGRFSGRQFSNSRSEMNVSTLELGDSALYLCASRTTPGQGAGEQFFGPGTRLTVL.

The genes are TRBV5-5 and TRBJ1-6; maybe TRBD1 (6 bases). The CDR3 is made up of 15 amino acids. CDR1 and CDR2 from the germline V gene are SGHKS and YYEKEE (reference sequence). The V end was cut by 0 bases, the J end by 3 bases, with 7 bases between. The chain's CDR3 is CASSLGQDYNSPLHF. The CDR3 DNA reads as TGTGCCAGCAGCTTGGGACAGGACTATAATTCACCCCTCCACTTT.

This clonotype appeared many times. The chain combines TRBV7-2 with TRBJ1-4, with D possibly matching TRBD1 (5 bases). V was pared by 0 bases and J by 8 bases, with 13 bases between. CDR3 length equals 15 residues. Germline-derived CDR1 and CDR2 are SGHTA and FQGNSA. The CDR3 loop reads CASSLAGREGEKLFF. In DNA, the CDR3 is TGTGCCAGCAGCTTAGCGGGCAGGGAGGGCGAAAAACTGTTTTTT. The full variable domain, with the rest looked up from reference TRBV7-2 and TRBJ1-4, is GAGVSQSPSNKVTEKGKDVELRCDPISGHTALYWYRQSLGQGLEFLIYFQGNSAPDKSGLPSDRFSAERTGGSVSTLTIQRTQQEDSAVYLCASSLAGREGEKLFFGSGTQLSVL.

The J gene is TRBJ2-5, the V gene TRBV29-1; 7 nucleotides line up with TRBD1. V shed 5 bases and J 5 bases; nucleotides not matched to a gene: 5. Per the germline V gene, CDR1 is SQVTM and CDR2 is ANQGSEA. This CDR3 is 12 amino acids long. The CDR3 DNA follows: TGCAGCGTTAAAGGGGGCGTCGAGACCCAGTACTTC. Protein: CSVKGGVETQYF.

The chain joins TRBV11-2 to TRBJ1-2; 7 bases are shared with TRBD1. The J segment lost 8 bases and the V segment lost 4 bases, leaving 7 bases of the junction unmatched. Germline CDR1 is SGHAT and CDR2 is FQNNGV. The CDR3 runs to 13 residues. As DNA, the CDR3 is TGTGCCAGCAGCTCATGGGACAGTTCCGGCTACACCTTC. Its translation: CASSSWDSSGYTF.